A selection of T cell receptor beta chains follows, all from one sample in a study of blood T cell repertoires in COVID-19. Sequencing was performed with immunoSEQ multiplex PCR; in TCRdb, only in-frame clones are kept and a portion is missing. This sample has 130,000 to 150,000 clones; approximately 80% occur once, and the top ten carry 3% to 3.5%. Sequencing used peripheral blood. The source is a woman of 80 years or more with acute or convalescent COVID-19. The CDR3 runs from the conserved cysteine through the conserved F or W. Each record gives: CDR3 length, D gene, V gene, clone size, J gene, CDR3 DNA, CDR3 protein. D genes are given only for firm matches. Size is stated for part of the rows, as once, few or many counts, or as a class when the clone is expanded.

CDR3 length: 13
D gene: -
V gene: TRBV19
clone size: -
J gene: TRBJ1-1
CDR3 DNA: TGTGCCAGTAGTAAAAACAGGGACACTGAAGCTTTCTTT
CDR3 protein: CASSKNRDTEAFF

CDR3 length: 13
D gene: -
V gene: TRBV7-8
clone size: -
J gene: TRBJ2-3
CDR3 DNA: TGTGCCAGCACCTCTGTAGGCACAGATACGCAGTATTTT
CDR3 protein: CASTSVGTDTQYF

CDR3 length: 14
D gene: TRBD1
V gene: TRBV9
clone size: -
J gene: TRBJ2-1
CDR3 DNA: TGTGCCAGCAGCTCCGGGACAGGACGCAATGAGCAGTTCTTC
CDR3 protein: CASSSGTGRNEQFF

CDR3 length: 16
D gene: TRBD1
V gene: TRBV6-5
clone size: -
J gene: TRBJ1-6
CDR3 DNA: TGTGCCAGCAGTTTACCCGGGACAGGGGCGGTGGCACCCCTCCACTTT
CDR3 protein: CASSLPGTGAVAPLHF

CDR3 length: 15
D gene: -
V gene: TRBV7-2
clone size: -
J gene: TRBJ2-5
CDR3 DNA: TGTGCCAGCAGCTTATACGGGGGGCCCGACGTGACCCAGTACTTC
CDR3 protein: CASSLYGGPDVTQYF

CDR3 length: 15
D gene: TRBD2
V gene: TRBV6-5
clone size: once
J gene: TRBJ2-3
CDR3 DNA: TGTGCCAGCAGTTTTGGACTAGCGCCCACAGATACGCAGTATTTT
CDR3 protein: CASSFGLAPTDTQYF

CDR3 length: 14
D gene: -
V gene: TRBV28
clone size: -
J gene: TRBJ1-2
CDR3 DNA: TGTGCCAGCAGCCTAGTAGGAGCGCGATATGGCTACACCTTC
CDR3 protein: CASSLVGARYGYTF

CDR3 length: 13
D gene: TRBD1
V gene: TRBV7-9
clone size: once
J gene: TRBJ1-2
CDR3 DNA: TGTGCCAGCAGTCGGGACAGCAACTATGGCTACACCTTC
CDR3 protein: CASSRDSNYGYTF

CDR3 length: 15
D gene: TRBD1
V gene: TRBV7-2
clone size: -
J gene: TRBJ2-3
CDR3 DNA: TGTGCCAGCTCCCTAACGCAGGGGGTTGCAGATACGCAGTATTTT
CDR3 protein: CASSLTQGVADTQYF

CDR3 length: 13
D gene: -
V gene: TRBV29-1
clone size: -
J gene: TRBJ1-3
CDR3 DNA: TGCAGCGTTGAGGGACAAGCTGGAAACACCATATATTTT
CDR3 protein: CSVEGQAGNTIYF

CDR3 length: 16
D gene: TRBD1
V gene: TRBV19
clone size: -
J gene: TRBJ1-1
CDR3 DNA: TGTGCCAGTAGTGGATGGGACAGGGGAATCGACACTGAAGCTTTCTTT
CDR3 protein: CASSGWDRGIDTEAFF

CDR3 length: 13
D gene: TRBD1
V gene: TRBV29-1
clone size: -
J gene: TRBJ1-5
CDR3 DNA: TGCAGCGCATCAGGGACAGGGAATCAGCCCCAGCATTTT
CDR3 protein: CSASGTGNQPQHF

CDR3 length: 14
D gene: TRBD1
V gene: TRBV19
clone size: few
J gene: TRBJ1-2
CDR3 DNA: TGTGCCAGTAGTGCCACAGGACAGGCAGGGGGCTACACCTTC
CDR3 protein: CASSATGQAGGYTF

CDR3 length: 15
D gene: -
V gene: TRBV5-5
clone size: once
J gene: TRBJ2-7
CDR3 DNA: TGTGCCAGCACCCTATTAGGGGGACCATCCTACGAGCAGTACTTC
CDR3 protein: CASTLLGGPSYEQYF

CDR3 length: 16
D gene: TRBD2
V gene: TRBV7-3
clone size: -
J gene: TRBJ2-1
CDR3 DNA: TGTGCCAGCAGCTTAACGGTGACGGGGGGGCGGAATGAGCAGTTCTTC
CDR3 protein: CASSLTVTGGRNEQFF

CDR3 length: 17
D gene: -
V gene: TRBV5-1
clone size: -
J gene: TRBJ1-3
CDR3 DNA: TGCGCCAGCAGCTTAGAGCCAACAGGGAAGTCTGGAAACACCATATATTTT
CDR3 protein: CASSLEPTGKSGNTIYF

CDR3 length: 16
D gene: TRBD1
V gene: TRBV3-1/TRBV3-2
clone size: -
J gene: TRBJ1-1
CDR3 DNA: TGTGCCAGCAGGGGAAGGACAGGTGGAGTTCTGACTGAAGCTTTCTTT
CDR3 protein: CASRGRTGGVLTEAFF

CDR3 length: 15
D gene: -
V gene: TRBV9
clone size: -
J gene: TRBJ2-1
CDR3 DNA: TGTGCCAGCAGCGTTCGGGGGGCCTCCAACAATGAGCAGTTCTTC
CDR3 protein: CASSVRGASNNEQFF

CDR3 length: 13
D gene: -
V gene: TRBV30
clone size: -
J gene: TRBJ1-5
CDR3 DNA: TGTGCGTTAGGAGGGTCCAGCAATCAGCCCCAGCATTTT
CDR3 protein: CALGGSSNQPQHF

CDR3 length: 16
D gene: TRBD1
V gene: TRBV2
clone size: -
J gene: TRBJ1-2
CDR3 DNA: TGTGCCAGCAGTGAACTCCCGGGACAGGGGGCACACGGCTACACCTTC
CDR3 protein: CASSELPGQGAHGYTF

CDR3 length: 13
D gene: -
V gene: TRBV5-6
clone size: once
J gene: TRBJ1-2
CDR3 DNA: TGTGCCAGCAGCCCTACAGGCGCCTATGGCTACACCTTC
CDR3 protein: CASSPTGAYGYTF

CDR3 length: 14
D gene: -
V gene: TRBV5-6
clone size: -
J gene: TRBJ1-6
CDR3 DNA: TGTGCCAGCAGCTTGGTGGCAGATTATTCACCCCTCCACTTT
CDR3 protein: CASSLVADYSPLHF

CDR3 length: 17
D gene: TRBD2
V gene: TRBV5-1
clone size: -
J gene: TRBJ2-2
CDR3 DNA: TGCGCCAGCAGCTTACACGGACTAGCATCGGGCACCGGGGAGCTGTTTTTT
CDR3 protein: CASSLHGLASGTGELFF

CDR3 length: 14
D gene: -
V gene: TRBV9
clone size: -
J gene: TRBJ1-2
CDR3 DNA: TGTGCCAGCAGCGTAGGTGCCGGTGACTATGGCTACACCTTC
CDR3 protein: CASSVGAGDYGYTF

CDR3 length: 14
D gene: TRBD2
V gene: TRBV10-3
clone size: -
J gene: TRBJ2-5
CDR3 DNA: TGTGCCACTCGGGGGGCTAGCGGGGAAGAGACCCAGTACTTC
CDR3 protein: CATRGASGEETQYF

CDR3 length: 16
D gene: TRBD1
V gene: TRBV7-8
clone size: few
J gene: TRBJ1-1
CDR3 DNA: TGTGCCAGCAGCACGGACAGGGGGACTCGAGGAACTGAAGCTTTCTTT
CDR3 protein: CASSTDRGTRGTEAFF

CDR3 length: 14
D gene: TRBD1
V gene: TRBV2
clone size: -
J gene: TRBJ1-2
CDR3 DNA: TGTGCCAGCAGTGTTGAGGACAGGGGCTATGGCTACACCTTC
CDR3 protein: CASSVEDRGYGYTF

CDR3 length: 15
D gene: -
V gene: TRBV5-1
clone size: -
J gene: TRBJ1-3
CDR3 DNA: TGCGCCAGCAGCCCCAACAGCAGTCCTGGAAACACCATATATTTT
CDR3 protein: CASSPNSSPGNTIYF

CDR3 length: 14
D gene: TRBD1
V gene: TRBV29-1
clone size: -
J gene: TRBJ1-2
CDR3 DNA: TGCAGCGTTGCAGGCCAGGACAGGGGTTATGGCTACACCTTC
CDR3 protein: CSVAGQDRGYGYTF